One sample yielded the 14 T cell receptor beta chains listed below, sequenced in a study of blood T cell repertoires in COVID-19. The repertoire was sequenced with immunoSEQ multiplex PCR; TCRdb's copy has only in-frame clones and lacks some. The table records 70,000 to 80,000 clones, roughly 87% of them present only once. Material: peripheral blood. The source is a man aged 50 to 59 with acute or convalescent COVID-19.

This clone showed up just a few times. CDR3 sequence (DNA): TGTGCCAGCAGCCCCGGCGGAACCTATGGCTACACCTTC. The encoded protein is CASSPGGTYGYTF. The genes are TRBV11-2 and TRBJ1-2; D is ambiguous. CDR1 and CDR2 from the germline V gene are SGHAT and FQNNGV. The CDR3 runs 13 residues. V lost 5 bases to trimming and J lost 4 bases, with 11 bases between them.

This clone was recorded once. Distinct nucleotide sequences in the sample also encode this CDR3. The J gene is TRBJ2-7, the V gene TRBV13, with TRBD1 identical over 10 bases. Germline lookup yields CDR1 PRHDT and CDR2 FYEKMQ (reference sequence). The CDR3 is 14 residues long. The V and J ends lost 5 bases and 2 bases, in that order; junction bases with no gene match: 3. As DNA, the CDR3 is TGTGCCAGCAGCCCTGGACAGGGGGCCTACGAGCAGTACTTC. Translation: CASSPGQGAYEQYF.

This clone has just a few counts. For the CDR3, the DNA is TGTGCCAGCTCACTACGGGACAGGGAGGCCCATGGCTACACCTTC. As protein: CASSLRDREAHGYTF. V and J are TRBV18 and TRBJ1-2, with 9 bases identical to TRBD1. Germline-derived CDR1 and CDR2 are KGHSH and LQKENI. The CDR3 covers 15 residues. The ends lost 4 bases at V and 6 bases at J; junction bases unmatched: 9.

This rearrangement joins TRBV6-6 to TRBJ1-4, with D tentatively TRBD1 (6 bases). CDR3 length: 16 residues. Between the trimmed V and J ends, which lost 2 bases and 2 bases, there was a span of 12 bases. Germline V gene lookup returns CDR1 MNHNY and CDR2 SVGAGI (reference sequence). CDR3 loop: CASSYALGATNEKLFF. The CDR3 region has the DNA TGTGCCAGCAGTTACGCACTGGGGGCTACTAATGAAAAACTGTTTTTT.

This chain links TRBV3-1 (or the pseudogene TRBV3-2) with TRBJ2-2; D perhaps matches TRBD1 (6 bases). V was shortened by 0 bases and J by 5 bases, with 16 bases between the two germline ends. CDR1 and CDR2 from the germline V gene are LGHDT and YNNKEL (reference sequence). The CDR3 covers 17 residues. In DNA, the CDR3 is TGTGCCAGCAGCCAAGATCCCCCAGGGGTAGGGACCGGGGAGCTGTTTTTT. Its translation is CASSQDPPGVGTGELFF.

The chain carries TRBV2 and TRBJ1-6; 7 positions agree with TRBD1. In germline, CDR1 is SNHLY, CDR2 FYNNEI. V was clipped by 5 bases and J by 5 bases; unmatched bases: 6. The CDR3 contains 15 residues. The CDR3, as DNA: TGTGCCAGCAGTAGGCAGGACAGGAATAATTCACCCCTCCACTTT. Its protein product is CASSRQDRNNSPLHF. The variable domain in full, with the rest retrieved from reference TRBV2 and TRBJ1-6, is EPEVTQTPSHQVTQMGQEVILRCVPISNHLYFYWYRQILGQKVEFLVSFYNNEISEKSEIFDDQFSVERPDGSNFTLKIRSTKLEDSAMYFCASSRQDRNNSPLHFGNGTRLTVT.

V is TRBV12-3 or TRBV12-4 and J is TRBJ1-5, with TRBD1 as a possible D gene (6 bases). Trimming stripped 3 bases from V and 7 bases from J, with 10 bases between. The CDR3 length is 13 residues. CDR3 nucleotide sequence: TGTGCCAGCAGTTTTGGGAGGGGGCAGCCCCAGCATTTT. It codes for CASSFGRGQPQHF.

The rearrangement links TRBV12-3 or TRBV12-4 to TRBJ2-3; 9 nucleotides line up with TRBD1. The CDR3 length is 13 residues. With V trimmed by 6 bases and J by 4 bases, 2 bases remained unmatched. Here the CDR3 reads CASRDRGPDTQYF. The CDR3 bases are TGTGCCAGCAGGGACAGGGGCCCAGATACGCAGTATTTT.

V is TRBV11-2 and J is TRBJ1-4; 11 bases align to TRBD1. Germline V lookup: CDR1 SGHAT, CDR2 FQNNGV. This CDR3 contains 14 residues. Germline trimming cut 5 bases from V and 13 bases from J; bases unmatched to any gene: 9. In DNA, the CDR3 is TGTGCCAGCAGCCCCGGACAGGGGGCGGGAAGACTGTTTTTT. Amino acid sequence: CASSPGQGAGRLFF.

This chain links TRBV28 with TRBJ1-2; D is undetermined. V was cut by 10 bases and J by 5 bases, with 11 bases left in between. Germline V gene data show CDR1 as MDHEN and CDR2 as SYDVKM. This CDR3 contains 11 residues. CDR3 nucleotide sequence: TGTGCCACCGCGGCGGTATATGGCTACACCTTC. This codes for CATAAVYGYTF.

CDR3 DNA: TGCGCCAGCAGTCCCAGTGGGGCCAACGTCCTGACTTTC. Protein product: CASSPSGANVLTF. The chain employs TRBV10-1 and TRBJ2-6; D is undetermined. CDR3 length: 13 residues. Germline lookup yields CDR1 WNHNN and CDR2 SYGVQD (reference sequence). V lost 5 bases, J lost 3 bases, and 5 bases lay in between.

This chain links TRBV19 with TRBJ2-6; 9 bases agree with TRBD1. J was trimmed by 3 bases and V by 8 bases; bases with no gene match: 2. The CDR3 is made up of 14 amino acids. Germline lookup yields CDR1 LNHDA and CDR2 SQIVND (reference sequence). The CDR3 loop reads CASGQGFGANVLTF. In DNA form, the CDR3 reads TGTGCCAGTGGACAGGGGTTTGGGGCCAACGTCCTGACTTTC. The variable domain in full, with the rest retrieved from reference TRBV19 and TRBJ2-6, is DGGITQSPKYLFRKEGQNVTLSCEQNLNHDAMYWYRQDPGQGLRLIYYSQIVNDFQKGDIAEGYSVSREKKESFPLTVTSAQKNPTAFYLCASGQGFGANVLTFGAGSRLTVL.

The chain carries TRBV14 and TRBJ1-1; D gene ambiguous. This CDR3 contains 13 residues. The germline V and J ends were trimmed by 0 bases and 3 bases, with 5 bases remaining between them. Germline V gene sequence: CDR1 SGHDN, CDR2 FVKESK. The CDR3 is CASSQDMYTEAFF. CDR3 DNA sequence: TGTGCCAGCAGCCAAGATATGTACACTGAAGCTTTCTTT. The whole variable domain, remainder taken from reference TRBV14 and TRBJ1-1, is EAGVTQFPSHSVIEKGQTVTLRCDPISGHDNLYWYRRVMGKEIKFLLHFVKESKQDESGMPNNRFLAERTGGTYSTLKVQPAELEDSGVYFCASSQDMYTEAFFGQGTRLTVV.

The V and J genes are TRBV5-8 and TRBJ2-3; D remains unclear. CDR3 size: 17 residues. V was shortened by 4 bases and J by 3 bases, with 21 bases between the two germline ends. Germline V CDR1 and CDR2: SGHTS, YDEGEE. The CDR3 sequence: CASSPLGSSGFTDTQYF. DNA for the CDR3: TGTGCCAGCAGCCCCCTTGGTTCGTCCGGGTTTACAGATACGCAGTATTTT.